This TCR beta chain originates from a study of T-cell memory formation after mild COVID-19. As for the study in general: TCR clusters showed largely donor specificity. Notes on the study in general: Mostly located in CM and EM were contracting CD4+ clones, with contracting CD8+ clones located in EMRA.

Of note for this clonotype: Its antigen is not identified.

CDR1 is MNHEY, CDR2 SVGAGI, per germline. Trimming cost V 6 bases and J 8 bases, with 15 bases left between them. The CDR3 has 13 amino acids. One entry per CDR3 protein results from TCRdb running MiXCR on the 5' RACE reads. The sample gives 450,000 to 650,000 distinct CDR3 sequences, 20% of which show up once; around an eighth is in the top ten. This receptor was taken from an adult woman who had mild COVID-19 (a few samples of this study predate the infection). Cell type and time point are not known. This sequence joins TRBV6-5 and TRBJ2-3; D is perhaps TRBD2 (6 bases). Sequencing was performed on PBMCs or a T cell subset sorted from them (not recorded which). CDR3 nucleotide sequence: TGTGCCAGCAGAGCGGACGGGCGGGGTACGCAGTATTTT. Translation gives CASRADGRGTQYF.